This T cell receptor (beta chain) was sequenced during a study of STAT5B mutations in CD4+ large granular lymphocyte leukemia. Notes on the study in general: 8/27 top patient clones versus 2/35 control clones were TRBV06-family.

CDR3 length: 16 residues. Germline V lookup: CDR1 SNHLY, CDR2 FYNNEI. V shed 3 bases and J 1 base; nucleotides not matched to a gene: 7. Control samples were healthy donors' buffy coats. In the original analysis: Productive clonotypes were detectable down to 2.59 x 10-5 frequency. TCRdb's table, derived via immunoSEQ multiplex PCR, lists solely in-frame clones and lacks some. That table is the source of V, J and clone size, and D and trimming were worked out from the DNA. Found here are about 21,000 clones, 70% of them singletons; the top ten hold about 29%. On this clone itself: Its antigen is not identified.

This chain links TRBV2 with TRBJ2-7; 9 bases match TRBD1. Sequencing was performed on CD4+ T cells from blood buffy coats. The TCR sequence derives from a human donor in good health. The CDR3 DNA sequence: TGTGCCAGCAGTGAGCGGGACAGGGAATATTCCTACGAGCAGTACTTC. It translates to CASSERDREYSYEQYF.